A selection of T cell receptor beta chains follows, all from one sample in a study of shared clonotypes between healthy human individuals. Measured with immunoSEQ multiplex PCR; TCRdb has only the in-frame clones, and not every one. The table records more than 1,200,000 clones, around 98.5% of them present only once. Material: naive CD4+ T cells sorted from blood. All receptors come from a man in his thirties or forties in good health. CDR3s leave out the opening cysteine and the closing phenylalanine or tryptophan. Fields, in order: CDR3 length, V gene, J gene, CDR3 protein.

cdr3_length: 11; v_call: TRBV10-1; j_call: TRBJ2-7; cdr3_aa: ASSSGHSYEQY
cdr3_length: 13; v_call: TRBV21-1; j_call: TRBJ1-2; cdr3_aa: ASSKGRGSTYGYT
cdr3_length: 11; v_call: TRBV6-1; j_call: TRBJ1-5; cdr3_aa: ASSERRGLPQH
cdr3_length: 13; v_call: TRBV7-8; j_call: TRBJ2-2; cdr3_aa: ASSNRDRGTGELF
cdr3_length: 12; v_call: TRBV28; j_call: TRBJ1-3; cdr3_aa: ASSRGQGGNTIY
cdr3_length: 12; v_call: TRBV6-5; j_call: TRBJ2-7; cdr3_aa: ASSAGLAGEEQY
cdr3_length: 14; v_call: TRBV10-3; j_call: TRBJ1-2; cdr3_aa: AISELTGPLVNGYT
cdr3_length: 12; v_call: TRBV6-6; j_call: TRBJ2-7; cdr3_aa: ASVTGETSYEQY
cdr3_length: 12; v_call: TRBV7-9; j_call: TRBJ2-3; cdr3_aa: ASSPRDSTDTQY
cdr3_length: 11; v_call: TRBV29-1; j_call: TRBJ1-1; cdr3_aa: SVVRQTNTEAF
cdr3_length: 13; v_call: TRBV28; j_call: TRBJ2-7; cdr3_aa: ASSLRSLLAREQY
cdr3_length: 13; v_call: TRBV5-1; j_call: TRBJ2-7; cdr3_aa: ASSFGLQSSYEQY
cdr3_length: 14; v_call: TRBV4-1; j_call: TRBJ2-7; cdr3_aa: ASSPHIAGANYEQY
cdr3_length: 13; v_call: TRBV28; j_call: TRBJ2-1; cdr3_aa: ASSLKSVPLVEQF
cdr3_length: 15; v_call: TRBV11-3; j_call: TRBJ2-6; cdr3_aa: ASTTSGGSAGANVLT
cdr3_length: 14; v_call: TRBV4-2; j_call: TRBJ2-2; cdr3_aa: ASSQDTLEYTGELF
cdr3_length: 11; v_call: TRBV18; j_call: TRBJ1-5; cdr3_aa: ASSPDSNQPQH
cdr3_length: 11; v_call: TRBV18; j_call: TRBJ2-3; cdr3_aa: ASSPTATDTQY
cdr3_length: 13; v_call: TRBV6-5; j_call: TRBJ2-2; cdr3_aa: ASSSTGQNTGELF
cdr3_length: 10; v_call: TRBV6-5; j_call: TRBJ1-2; cdr3_aa: ASSYDNYGYT
cdr3_length: 13; v_call: TRBV2; j_call: TRBJ2-1; cdr3_aa: ASSDQGSSYNEQF
cdr3_length: 13; v_call: TRBV18; j_call: TRBJ2-2; cdr3_aa: ASSYLERPAGELF
cdr3_length: 14; v_call: TRBV5-1; j_call: TRBJ1-5; cdr3_aa: ASSLGMTGSGQPQH
cdr3_length: 9; v_call: TRBV18; j_call: TRBJ2-3; cdr3_aa: ASSGEDTQY
cdr3_length: 11; v_call: TRBV19; j_call: TRBJ2-3; cdr3_aa: ASSILAGGTQY
cdr3_length: 13; v_call: TRBV7-7; j_call: TRBJ2-3; cdr3_aa: ASSSLGSSTDTQY
cdr3_length: 10; v_call: TRBV6-5; j_call: TRBJ2-7; cdr3_aa: ASSPSMVEQY
cdr3_length: 9; v_call: TRBV18; j_call: TRBJ2-3; cdr3_aa: ASRRTDTQY
cdr3_length: 12; v_call: TRBV6-1; j_call: TRBJ2-7; cdr3_aa: ASSEAGVPYEQY
cdr3_length: 13; v_call: TRBV5-1; j_call: TRBJ2-1; cdr3_aa: ASSPGLAGDNEQF
cdr3_length: 13; v_call: TRBV5-6; j_call: TRBJ1-4; cdr3_aa: ASSLPGQGYEKLF
cdr3_length: 12; v_call: TRBV29-1; j_call: TRBJ2-1; cdr3_aa: SVQRERSYNEQF
cdr3_length: 10; v_call: TRBV29-1; j_call: TRBJ2-5; cdr3_aa: SVGALKETQY
cdr3_length: 13; v_call: TRBV14; j_call: TRBJ1-1; cdr3_aa: ASSLRTGMNTEAF
cdr3_length: 11; v_call: TRBV4-3; j_call: TRBJ2-5; cdr3_aa: ASSQDSGETQY